The 23 T cell receptor beta chains reported below all come from one sample, sequenced in a study of blood T cells in healthy people across ages. Through a sample-barcoded 5' primer and a J-beta primer mix, a second PCR was run for about 6 to 11 cycles. Using its own MiXCR run on the 5' RACE reads, TCRdb lists one record per CDR3 protein. The data contain about 570,000 distinct CDR3 sequences, roughly a quarter of them seen just once; the ten biggest clones take up 3% to 4%. This same sample was also taken into another study, of T cells of mothers and their children.

The sample comprised blood. All receptors come from a boy under 10 years old in good health.

The CDR3 nucleotides are TGTGCCAGCAGCAAGACGGGGGGCGGTCAAGAGACCCAGTACTTC. This sequence encodes CASSKTGGGQETQYF. V usage is TRBV7-9 and J usage is TRBJ2-5, with D maybe TRBD2 (7 bases). CDR1 and CDR2 from the germline V gene are SEHNR and FQNEAQ (reference sequence). Trimming took 5 bases from V and 2 from J, leaving 15 bases between them. This CDR3 region has 15 residues.

V usage is TRBV7-9 and J usage is TRBJ2-5, with a weak D call TRBD2 (5 bases). Germline CDR1 is SEHNR and CDR2 is FQNEAQ (reference sequence). This CDR3 contains 15 residues. V was trimmed by 1 base and J by 4 bases, leaving 13 bases between them. The CDR3 loop reads CASSLVIGGGETQYF. The DNA of the CDR3 is TGTGCCAGCAGCTTAGTTATCGGCGGAGGAGAGACCCAGTACTTC.

In this sample, this clonotype turned up a few times. This rearrangement joins TRBV7-2 to TRBJ1-2; the match to TRBD1 covers 7 bases. Germline lookup yields CDR1 SGHTA and CDR2 FQGNSA. This CDR3 is built from 13 residues. V trimming: 4 bases; J trimming: 7 bases; junction bases outside the gene matches: 6. In nucleotides, the CDR3 is TGTGCCAGCAGCTCTAGGGGACAGCCTGGCTACACCTTC. The encoded protein is CASSSRGQPGYTF. Combining the CDR3 with reference TRBV7-2 and TRBJ1-2 gives the whole variable domain GAGVSQSPSNKVTEKGKDVELRCDPISGHTALYWYRQSLGQGLEFLIYFQGNSAPDKSGLPSDRFSAERTGGSVSTLTIQRTQQEDSAVYLCASSSRGQPGYTFGSGTRLTVV.

This clonotype came up many times. V usage is TRBV15 and J usage is TRBJ2-5; D is uncertain. CDR3 size: 14 residues. Trimming left V 5 bases short and J 11 bases short, with 21 bases between. Per germline, CDR1 LNHNV and CDR2 YYDKDF (reference sequence). The CDR3 reads CATSYTAYEPEQYF. CDR3 bases: TGTGCCACCAGCTATACCGCTTATGAACCTGAGCAGTACTTC.

Only a few counts were recorded for this clonotype. At one end the junction does not follow the germline gene, possibly because of a read error. The gene calls are TRBV12-3 or TRBV12-4 and TRBJ2-3; D possibly corresponds to TRBD1 (6 bases). This CDR3 is built from 14 residues. The DNA for the CDR3 is TGTGCCAGCAGTTCTAGGGGGAGCACAGATGCGCAGTATTTT. This codes for CASSSRGSTDAQYF.

The V gene is TRBV7-2, the J gene TRBJ2-2; a possible D gene is TRBD2 (5 bases). This CDR3 comprises 15 residues. Trimming took off 2 bases at V and 0 bases at J, with 7 bases between the two ends. Germline V gene sequence: CDR1 SGHTA, CDR2 FQGNSA. CDR3 residues: CASSLLGANTGELFF. DNA of the CDR3: TGTGCCAGCAGCTTACTCGGGGCGAACACCGGGGAGCTGTTTTTT. The variable domain in full, completed from reference TRBV7-2 and TRBJ2-2, reads GAGVSQSPSNKVTEKGKDVELRCDPISGHTALYWYRQSLGQGLEFLIYFQGNSAPDKSGLPSDRFSAERTGGSVSTLTIQRTQQEDSAVYLCASSLLGANTGELFFGEGSRLTVL.

The rearrangement joins TRBV5-5 to TRBJ1-1, with TRBD1 as a possible D gene (5 bases). Germline CDR1 SGHKS, CDR2 YYEKEE (reference sequence). The CDR3 runs 14 residues. Trimming took off 3 bases at V and 5 bases at J, with 14 bases between the two ends. As DNA, the CDR3 is TGTGCCAGCAGCTGGGCCCAGGGTGGGACTGAAGCTTTCTTT. Encoded protein: CASSWAQGGTEAFF.

The chain joins TRBV19 to TRBJ2-3; the match to TRBD1 covers 9 bases. The CDR3 loop spans 16 amino acids. J lost 4 bases, V lost 5 bases, and 10 bases had no gene match. Germline loops: CDR1 LNHDA, CDR2 SQIVND (reference sequence). The CDR3 loop reads CASSLSGTGPADTQYF. The CDR3, as DNA: TGTGCCAGTAGTTTATCCGGGACAGGGCCCGCAGATACGCAGTATTTT.

This clonotype has just a few counts. J is TRBJ1-3 and V is TRBV6-5; D is uncertain. This CDR3 spans 14 amino acids. CDR1 is MNHEY and CDR2 is SVGAGI in the germline V gene. V gave up 2 bases and J gave up 0 bases, with 5 bases separating them. CDR3 coding DNA: TGTGCCAGCAGTTACGCATCCTCTGGAAACACCATATATTTT. Amino acids: CASSYASSGNTIYF.

This clonotype was found a few times. This chain uses TRBV7-2 with TRBJ2-2; 9 bases agree with TRBD1. The length of the CDR3 is 15 residues. From germline, CDR1 is SGHTA and CDR2 FQGNSA. The junction had 6 bases not matched to a gene; V was cut back by 5 bases and J by 5 bases. CDR3 residues: CASSPGTGRTGELFF. CDR3 DNA sequence: TGTGCCAGCAGCCCGGGGACAGGGCGGACCGGGGAGCTGTTTTTT.

This chain connects TRBV18 to TRBJ1-2, with TRBD1 identical over 8 bases. The CDR3 consists of 13 residues. The trim removed 5 bases at V and 4 bases at J, leaving 3 bases unmatched. The germline V gene has CDR1 KGHSH and CDR2 LQKENI. Here the CDR3 DNA reads TGTGCCAGCTCAACAGGGGGTGCCTATGGCTACACCTTC. It codes for CASSTGGAYGYTF. The whole variable domain, filled in from reference TRBV18 and TRBJ1-2, reads NAGVMQNPRHLVRRRGQEARLRCSPMKGHSHVYWYRQLPEEGLKFMVYLQKENIIDESGMPKERFSAEFPKEGPSILRIQQVVRGDSAAYFCASSTGGAYGYTFGSGTRLTVV.

For this clonotype: It may be a read error: a sequence one base away is much more abundant. The chain joins TRBV25-1 to TRBJ2-5; D gene ambiguous. This CDR3 has 12 residues. Germline V gene sequence: CDR1 MGHDK, CDR2 SYGVNS. The CDR3 protein is CASRGSQEAQYF. In nucleotides, the CDR3 is TGTGCCAGCAGGGGGTCCCAAGAGGCCCAGTACTTC.

The chain combines TRBV5-1 with TRBJ2-7, with D unresolved. Trimming cost V 2 bases and J 7 bases, with 10 bases left between them. This CDR3 is built from 12 residues. Germline values: CDR1 SGHRS, CDR2 YFSETQ. CDR3 in DNA: TGCGCCAGCAGCTTCAACATAGAGGAGCAGTACTTC. Its protein product is CASSFNIEEQYF. The full variable domain, its missing parts supplied by reference TRBV5-1 and TRBJ2-7, is KAGVTQTPRYLIKTRGQQVTLSCSPISGHRSVSWYQQTPGQGLQFLFEYFSETQRNKGNFPGRFSGRQFSNSRSEMNVSTLELGDSALYLCASSFNIEEQYFGPGTRLTVT.

The chain uses TRBV20-1 and TRBJ2-7, with 8 bases identical to TRBD1. The CDR3 contains 12 residues. Germline CDR1 and CDR2: DFQATT and SNEGSKA (reference sequence). CDR3 in amino acids: CSGGQGLYEQYF. In nucleotides, the CDR3 is TGCAGCGGAGGACAGGGACTCTACGAGCAGTACTTC.

In this sample, this clonotype turned up a few times. V usage is TRBV20-1 and J usage is TRBJ2-7, with TRBD2 identical over 12 bases. CDR3 length: 13 amino acids. Germline V gene lookup returns CDR1 DFQATT and CDR2 SNEGSKA (reference sequence). V lost 6 bases, J lost 6 bases, and 6 bases stayed unmatched. The CDR3 sequence is CSAWTSGDGEQYF. CDR3 DNA sequence: TGCAGTGCCTGGACTAGCGGGGATGGCGAGCAGTACTTC.

The chain recombines TRBV10-3 with TRBJ2-7; 9 bases agree with TRBD2. V trimming: 3 bases; J trimming: 4 bases; junction bases outside the gene matches: 7. CDR1 and CDR2 from the germline V gene are ENHRY and SYGVKD. The CDR3 spans 15 residues. CDR3 region: CAISDVGSGRYEQYF. CDR3 in DNA: TGTGCCATCAGTGACGTCGGTAGCGGGAGATACGAGCAGTACTTC.

This rearrangement joins TRBV7-2 to TRBJ2-3; unclear D gene. The length of the CDR3 is 15 residues. Germline CDR1 is SGHTA and CDR2 is FQGNSA. Trimming shortened V by 5 bases and J by 4 bases, and 16 bases separated the two germline ends. The CDR3 nucleotides read TGTGCCAGCAGCGATAAATCAGGTTCCCCAGATACGCAGTATTTT. This gives the protein CASSDKSGSPDTQYF.

The chain is built from TRBV4-1 and TRBJ2-5; D assignment may be TRBD1 or TRBD2 (6 bases each). The length of the CDR3 is 15 residues. Trimming removed 3 bases at V and 5 bases at J, with 16 bases between. Germline assignment: CDR1 MGHRA and CDR2 YSYEKL. CDR3 DNA: TGCGCCAGCAGCCAGGGCGGGACATTTGGGGAGACCCAGTACTTC. Its protein is CASSQGGTFGETQYF.

This clonotype has just a few counts. The V and J genes are TRBV5-6 and TRBJ2-1, with TRBD2 identical over 10 bases. Germline V lookup: CDR1 SGHDT, CDR2 YYEEEE. V shed 4 bases and J 5 bases; nucleotides not matched to a gene: 12. The CDR3 loop spans 17 amino acids. The CDR3 sequence is CASSANPASGSHNEQFF. CDR3 in DNA: TGTGCCAGCAGCGCAAACCCTGCTAGCGGGAGCCACAATGAGCAGTTCTTC.

This chain uses TRBV29-1 with TRBJ2-3; 14 positions agree with TRBD2. Germline loops: CDR1 SQVTM, CDR2 ANQGSEA. The J segment lost 6 bases and the V segment lost 3 bases, leaving 5 bases of the junction unmatched. The CDR3 spans 15 residues. CDR3 amino acids: CSVEGLAGDMDTQYF. In DNA form, the CDR3 reads TGCAGCGTTGAGGGACTAGCGGGGGACATGGATACGCAGTATTTT.

The rearrangement joins TRBV29-1 to TRBJ2-2; TRBD2 agrees at 9 bases. This CDR3 is built from 18 residues. V shed 0 bases, J shed 7 bases, and the junction held 15 bases outside the gene matches. Germline CDR1 SQVTM, CDR2 ANQGSEA. The CDR3: CSVEDRSRASGNGGELFF. For the CDR3, the DNA is TGCAGCGTTGAAGATCGTAGTAGGGCTAGCGGGAACGGCGGGGAGCTGTTTTTT.

This chain uses TRBV15 with TRBJ2-5; D is unresolved. CDR3 length: 16 amino acids. Deletions cut 2 bases from V and 5 bases from J, with 18 bases between. Germline V gene data show CDR1 as LNHNV and CDR2 as YYDKDF (reference sequence). In DNA, the CDR3 is TGTGCCACCAGCAGACACAGTGTTTTAGCCCGCGAGACCCAGTACTTC. Translating it yields CATSRHSVLARETQYF.

The sample holds a few counts of this clonotype. The chain links TRBV5-1 to TRBJ1-4, with 7 bases fitting TRBD1. Germline lookup yields CDR1 SGHRS and CDR2 YFSETQ. This CDR3 contains 16 residues. Unmatched junction bases numbered 14, after V lost 4 bases and J lost 8 bases. The CDR3 sequence: CASSLGGPGGREKLFF. Written as DNA, the CDR3 is TGCGCCAGCAGCCTTGGGGGGCCAGGGGGAAGAGAAAAACTGTTTTTT.